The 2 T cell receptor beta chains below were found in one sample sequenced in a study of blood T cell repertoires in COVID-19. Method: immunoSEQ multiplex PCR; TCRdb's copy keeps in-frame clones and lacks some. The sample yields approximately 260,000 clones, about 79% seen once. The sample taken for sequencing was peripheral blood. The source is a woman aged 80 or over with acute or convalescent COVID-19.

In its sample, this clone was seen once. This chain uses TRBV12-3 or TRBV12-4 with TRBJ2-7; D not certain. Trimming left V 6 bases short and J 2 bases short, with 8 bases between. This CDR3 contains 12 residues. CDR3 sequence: CASSPTPYEQYF. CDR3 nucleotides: TGTGCCAGCAGCCCAACACCCTACGAGCAGTACTTC.

The CDR3 DNA sequence: TGTGCCAGCAGATCCGACAGACCGAACACTGAAGCTTTCTTT. Translating it yields CASRSDRPNTEAFF. The chain recombines TRBV28 with TRBJ1-1; weak D call: TRBD1 (5 bases). Germline V gives CDR1 MDHEN, CDR2 SYDVKM. This CDR3 region has 14 residues. Trimming removed 6 bases at V and 1 base at J, with 12 bases between.